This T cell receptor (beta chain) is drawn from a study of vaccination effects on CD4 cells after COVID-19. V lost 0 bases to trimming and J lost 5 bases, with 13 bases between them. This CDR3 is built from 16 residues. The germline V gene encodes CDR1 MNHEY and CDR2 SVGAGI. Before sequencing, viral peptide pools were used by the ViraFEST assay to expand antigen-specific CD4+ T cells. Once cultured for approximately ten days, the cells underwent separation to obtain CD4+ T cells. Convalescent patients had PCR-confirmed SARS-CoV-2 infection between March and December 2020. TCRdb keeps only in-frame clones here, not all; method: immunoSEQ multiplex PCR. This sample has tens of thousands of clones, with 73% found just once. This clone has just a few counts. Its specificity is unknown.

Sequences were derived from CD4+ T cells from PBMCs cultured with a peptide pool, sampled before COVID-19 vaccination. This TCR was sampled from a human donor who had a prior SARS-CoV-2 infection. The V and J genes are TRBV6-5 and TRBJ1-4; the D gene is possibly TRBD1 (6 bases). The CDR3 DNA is TGTGCCAGCAGTTACTCGGGGGGCCGGGGAAATGAAAAACTGTTTTTT. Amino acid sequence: CASSYSGGRGNEKLFF.